This note documents a single T cell receptor beta chain sequence. Germline CDR1 LNHDA, CDR2 SQIVND (reference sequence). V was cut by 8 bases and J by 3 bases, with 13 bases left in between. CDR3 length: 13 residues. TCRdb's table, derived via immunoSEQ multiplex PCR, lists solely in-frame clones and lacks some. The sample contains about 220,000 clones, roughly four fifths of which appear only once. This sample stems from a study of blood T cell repertoires in COVID-19. Study as a whole: Sample material is recorded as cDNA or gDNA derived from T cells, B-cell-depleted T cells, or PBMCs.

This chain connects TRBV19 to TRBJ2-5, with D possibly TRBD1 on 5 matching bases. Sequences were obtained from peripheral blood. The TCR was taken from a woman between 40 and 50 years old with active or convalescent COVID-19. The CDR3 DNA reads TGTGCCAGTTCTCCAGGGTGGGAAGAGACCCAGTACTTC. This gives the protein CASSPGWEETQYF.